What follows describes a single TCR beta chain. Sequencing used immunoSEQ multiplex PCR; TCRdb keeps in-frame clones, though not all of them. The profile shows about 2.4 million clones, over 85% of them singletons. This CDR3 contains 14 residues. Deletions cut 0 bases from V and 6 bases from J, with 10 bases between. The V gene's germline CDR1 is MGHRA and CDR2 YSYEKL. This record belongs to a study of shared clonotypes between healthy human individuals. The rearrangement links TRBV4-1 to TRBJ2-3; perhaps TRBD1 as D (5 bases). This receptor was taken from a man in his late teens or twenties in good health. Some clones in this sample may be carry-over from other donors' samples. Sequenced input: naive CD4+ T cells from PBMCs. Subset denoted: CD45RA+ positively selected. The CDR3 loop reads CASSQEQDPDTQYF. Written as DNA, the CDR3 is TGCGCCAGCAGCCAAGAACAGGACCCGGATACGCAGTATTTT.